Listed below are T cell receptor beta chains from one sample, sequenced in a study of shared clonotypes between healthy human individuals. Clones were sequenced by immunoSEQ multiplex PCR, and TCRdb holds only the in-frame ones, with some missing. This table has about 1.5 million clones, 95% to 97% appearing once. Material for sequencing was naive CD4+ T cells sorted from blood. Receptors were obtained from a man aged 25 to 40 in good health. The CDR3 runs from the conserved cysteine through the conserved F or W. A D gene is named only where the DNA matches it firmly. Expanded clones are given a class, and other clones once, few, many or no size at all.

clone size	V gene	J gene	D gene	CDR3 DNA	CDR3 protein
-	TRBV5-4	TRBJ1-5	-	TGTGCCAGCAGTCTGGGGGGGGCTAGCAATCAGCCCCAGCATTTT	CASSLGGASNQPQHF
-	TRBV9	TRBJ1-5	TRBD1	TGTGCCAGCAGCGGGGGGACAGGGGGCGATCAGCCCCAGCATTTT	CASSGGTGGDQPQHF
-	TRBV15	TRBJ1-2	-	TGTGCCACCAGCATAGACAGCTATGGCTACACCTTC	CATSIDSYGYTF
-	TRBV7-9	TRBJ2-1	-	TGTGCCAGCAGCTACGATCCGGGACGGGCCTGGAGGACCTACAATGAGCAGTTCTTC	CASSYDPGRAWRTYNEQFF
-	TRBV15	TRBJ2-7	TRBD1	TGTGCCACCAGCAGGACAGGGGGCGGCGAGCAGTACTTC	CATSRTGGGEQYF
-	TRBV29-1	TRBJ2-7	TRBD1	TGCAGCGTTGGGGGACAGGTCTCTCGGGAGCAGTACTTC	CSVGGQVSREQYF
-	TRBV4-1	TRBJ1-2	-	TGCGCCAGCAGCCAAGATGGGGCGGCTTATGGCTACACCTTC	CASSQDGAAYGYTF
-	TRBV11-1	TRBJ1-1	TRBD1	TGTGCCAGCAGCTTAATCCGGGACAGGGGCACTGAAGCTTTCTTT	CASSLIRDRGTEAFF
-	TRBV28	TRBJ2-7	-	TGTGCCAGCAGCCCGGGGCAGGTTCCCTACGAGCAGTACTTC	CASSPGQVPYEQYF
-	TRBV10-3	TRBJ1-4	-	TGTGCCATCCGAGGGTCCGAGGATGAAAAACTGTTTTTT	CAIRGSEDEKLFF
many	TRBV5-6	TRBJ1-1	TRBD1	TGTGCCAGCAGCTTGCTTGCGGGCCGTAGACAGGGTACTGAAGCTTTCTTT	CASSLLAGRRQGTEAFF
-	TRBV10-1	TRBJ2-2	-	TGCGCCAGCAGTGAGTTGGTAGCGGAAAACACCGGGGAGCTGTTTTTT	CASSELVAENTGELFF
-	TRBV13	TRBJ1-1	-	TGTGCCAGCAGCTTAGGCCGAGGGGGCACTGAAGCTTTCTTT	CASSLGRGGTEAFF
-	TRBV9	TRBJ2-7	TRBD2	TGTGCCAGCAGCGTAGCCTTAGCGGGAAGGGACGACGAGCAGTACTTC	CASSVALAGRDDEQYF
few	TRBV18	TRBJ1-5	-	TGTGCCAGCTCACGCAGGGATCAGCCCCAGCATTTT	CASSRRDQPQHF
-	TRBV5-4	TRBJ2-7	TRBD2	TGTGCCAGCAGCTCAGGACTAGCGGGAGAGGCCGAGCAGTACTTC	CASSSGLAGEAEQYF
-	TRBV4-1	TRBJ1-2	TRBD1	TGCGCCAGCAGCCAAGGGACAGGGAACTATGGCTACACCTTC	CASSQGTGNYGYTF
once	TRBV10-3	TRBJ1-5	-	TGTGCCATCAGTGAGTCATCGGGGGGAAATCAGCCCCAGCATTTT	CAISESSGGNQPQHF
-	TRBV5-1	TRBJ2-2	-	TGCGCCAGCAGCTTAACGAGCGGGCTAGGCACCGGGGAGCTGTTTTTT	CASSLTSGLGTGELFF
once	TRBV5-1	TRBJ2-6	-	TGCGCCAGCAGCTTGGGCAAAGGGAGAACTGGGGCCAACGTCCTGACTTTC	CASSLGKGRTGANVLTF
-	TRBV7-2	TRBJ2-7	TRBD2	TGTGCCAGCAGCGCACGCGGGGGAGGCTCCTACGAGCAGTACTTC	CASSARGGGSYEQYF
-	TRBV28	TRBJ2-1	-	TGTGCCAGCAGTCCTGTTTTAAATGAGCAGTTCTTC	CASSPVLNEQFF
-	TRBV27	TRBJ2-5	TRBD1	TGTGCCAGTTGGCCGAACAGGGGGCGCGGGGAGACCCAGTACTTC	CASWPNRGRGETQYF
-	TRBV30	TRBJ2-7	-	TGTGCCTGGAGTGCCGGGACTTCCATAGCCTACGAGCAGTACTTC	CAWSAGTSIAYEQYF
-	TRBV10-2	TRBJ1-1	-	TGCGCCAGCAGCCTACAGGGCGGGGTCACTGAAGCTTTCTTT	CASSLQGGVTEAFF
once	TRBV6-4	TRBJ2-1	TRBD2	TGTGCCAGCTCTAAGTGGGGTTCTAGCGGGAGCGCCAATGAGCAGTTCTTC	CASSKWGSSGSANEQFF
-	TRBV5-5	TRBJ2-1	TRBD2	TGTGCCAGCAGCCCTTGGCCTGGGACTACCAGCAATGAGCAGTTCTTC	CASSPWPGTTSNEQFF
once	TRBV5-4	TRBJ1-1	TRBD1	TGTGCCAGCAGCTGGAGGACAGGGACGAACACTGAAGCTTTCTTT	CASSWRTGTNTEAFF
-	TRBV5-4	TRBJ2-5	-	TGTGCCAGCAGCGAGGGGGTTTACGAGACCCAGTACTTC	CASSEGVYETQYF
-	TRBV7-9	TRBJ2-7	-	TGTGCCAGCAGCTCCCGGGACGGAACCTACGAGCAGTACTTC	CASSSRDGTYEQYF
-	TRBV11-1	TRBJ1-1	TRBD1	TGTGCCAGTCTCGTGGGACAGTCGTCTACTGAAGCTTTCTTT	CASLVGQSSTEAFF
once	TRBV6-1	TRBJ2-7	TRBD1	TGTGCCAGCAGTCCGGGACAGTGGTCCTACGAGCAGTACTTC	CASSPGQWSYEQYF
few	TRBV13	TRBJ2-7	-	TGTGCCAGCAGCCCGAGGACGGCCTACGAGCAGTACTTC	CASSPRTAYEQYF
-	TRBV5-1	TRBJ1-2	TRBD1	TGCGCCAGCAGCTTGGCTTCAGGGGGGACCTTTTATGGCTACACCTTC	CASSLASGGTFYGYTF
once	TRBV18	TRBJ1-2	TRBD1	TGTGCCAGCTCACCGGGGACAGAGGGCTACACCTTC	CASSPGTEGYTF
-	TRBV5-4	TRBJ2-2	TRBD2	TGTGCCAGCAGCCTAGCTAGCGGTCTGAACACCGGGGAGCTGTTTTTT	CASSLASGLNTGELFF
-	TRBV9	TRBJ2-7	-	TGTGCCAGCAGCGTCGGAGGCAGGGCCGAGCAGTACTTC	CASSVGGRAEQYF
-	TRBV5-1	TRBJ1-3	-	TGCGCCAGCAGCTTGGAAGTCCAGGGGAGCTCTGGAAACACCATATATTTT	CASSLEVQGSSGNTIYF
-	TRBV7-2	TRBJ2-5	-	TGTGCCAGCAGCCCCTATAAGCAATATCCTCAGGGAAAGACCCAGTACTTC	CASSPYKQYPQGKTQYF
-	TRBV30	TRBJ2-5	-	TGTGCTCGGCTAGGTCAAGAGACCCAGTACTTC	CARLGQETQYF
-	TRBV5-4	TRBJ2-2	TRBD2	TGTGCCAGCAGCTCGATTACTAGCGGGAACACCGGGGAGCTGTTTTTT	CASSSITSGNTGELFF
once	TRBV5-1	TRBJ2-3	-	TGCGCCAGCAGCTTGGCCGGAATCCCAGATACGCAGTATTTT	CASSLAGIPDTQYF
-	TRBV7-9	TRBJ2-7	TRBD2	TGTGCCAGCAGCAGAACTAGCGGCGTAACCGAGCAGTACTTC	CASSRTSGVTEQYF
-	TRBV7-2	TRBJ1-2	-	TGTGCCAGCAGCTTAACCGACGGAAACTATGGCTACACCTTC	CASSLTDGNYGYTF
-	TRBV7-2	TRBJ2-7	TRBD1	TGTGCCAGCAGCTTAAGGACAGGTTCCTACGAGCAGTACTTC	CASSLRTGSYEQYF
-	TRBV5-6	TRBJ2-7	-	TGTGCCAGCAGCGGAGGGGATGGCAGGGGATTCTACGAGCAGTACTTC	CASSGGDGRGFYEQYF
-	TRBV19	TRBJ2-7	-	TGTGCCAGTAGCAGCACCCGCTCGGGACGGACAAGCTGGGAGCAGTACTTC	CASSSTRSGRTSWEQYF
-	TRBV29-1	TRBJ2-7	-	TGCAGCGCCCCAAAGGATCTGGGCCCTCAGTTCTACGAGCAGTACTTC	CSAPKDLGPQFYEQYF
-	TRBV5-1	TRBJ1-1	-	TGCGCCAGCAGCTTGGTTATGAGCTTTGATTGGGGCACTGAAGCTTTCTTT	CASSLVMSFDWGTEAFF
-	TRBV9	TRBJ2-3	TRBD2	TGTGCCAGCAGCGTAGCCCGAGGGGCCAGCGGGAGGGCCACAGATACGCAGTATTTT	CASSVARGASGRATDTQYF
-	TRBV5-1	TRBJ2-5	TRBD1	TGCGCCAGCAGCCGGGAAGGGGGCGTCGAGACCCAGTACTTC	CASSREGGVETQYF